Below, one T cell receptor (beta chain) is given with its context. Libraries for TCR beta were made by quantitative 5'-RACE with molecular barcodes. TCRdb analysed the 5' RACE reads with MiXCR anew, one entry per CDR3 protein. The profile shows 250,000 to 400,000 distinct CDR3 sequences, more than 9% of them singletons. This entry is derived from a study of CD8 T cells in ankylosing spondylitis. Germline CDR1 and CDR2: SGHKS and YYEKEE (reference sequence). J lost 1 base, V lost 6 bases, and 10 bases had no gene match. There are 16 residues in the CDR3. The clonotype comes from a female donor with ankylosing spondylitis or in good health (not recorded which). The chain employs TRBV5-5 and TRBJ2-1; 7 positions agree with TRBD2. Sequences were obtained from blood, either unsorted or a sorted T cell fraction (not recorded which). The CDR3, as DNA: TGTGCCAGCACCCCCCGGGGGGAGGGGTCCTACAATGAGCAGTTCTTC. This sequence encodes CASTPRGEGSYNEQFF.